This record concerns one T cell receptor (beta chain) sequence. The data derive from a study of technical replicates of blood from a few donors. Only in-frame clones appear in the TCRdb table, and some are missing; sequencing was by immunoSEQ multiplex PCR. Here the sample spans some 87,000 clones, about nine tenths being singletons. The CDR3 spans 14 residues. Germline V lookup: CDR1 MRHNA, CDR2 SNTAGT. V was shortened by 7 bases and J by 0 bases, with 9 bases between the two germline ends. The receptor comes from a human donor in good health. The chain carries TRBV6-4 and TRBJ2-2, with D uncertain. The sample consisted of T cells isolated from PBMCs. The CDR3 DNA is TGTGCCAGCAACCAACAGCCGAACACCGGGGAGCTGTTTTTT. Translation gives CASNQQPNTGELFF.